This T cell receptor (beta chain) originates from a study of blood T cell repertoires in COVID-19. Study summary: Sites in the United States, Italy and Spain provided acute and convalescent COVID-19 samples. PBMCs, B-cell-depleted T cells, or T cells provided the cDNA or gDNA that made up the material.

The CDR3 sequence is 18 residues long. Trimming took 0 bases from V and 2 from J; bases not matched to a gene: 12. Germline assignment: CDR1 SGHAT and CDR2 FQNNGV. Generated by immunoSEQ multiplex PCR, the TCRdb table keeps only in-frame clones and is missing some. The top ten clones hold 10% to 15% of a sample with around 160,000 clones, 65% to 85% of them seen once. Sequencing was performed on peripheral blood. This chain connects TRBV11-2 to TRBJ2-5; 7 bases match TRBD2. This sequence originates from a man between 60 and 75 years old with active or convalescent COVID-19. The CDR3 reads CASSLDRRGRAGQETQYF. The CDR3, as DNA: TGTGCCAGCAGCTTAGATCGGCGAGGGAGAGCGGGGCAAGAGACCCAGTACTTC.